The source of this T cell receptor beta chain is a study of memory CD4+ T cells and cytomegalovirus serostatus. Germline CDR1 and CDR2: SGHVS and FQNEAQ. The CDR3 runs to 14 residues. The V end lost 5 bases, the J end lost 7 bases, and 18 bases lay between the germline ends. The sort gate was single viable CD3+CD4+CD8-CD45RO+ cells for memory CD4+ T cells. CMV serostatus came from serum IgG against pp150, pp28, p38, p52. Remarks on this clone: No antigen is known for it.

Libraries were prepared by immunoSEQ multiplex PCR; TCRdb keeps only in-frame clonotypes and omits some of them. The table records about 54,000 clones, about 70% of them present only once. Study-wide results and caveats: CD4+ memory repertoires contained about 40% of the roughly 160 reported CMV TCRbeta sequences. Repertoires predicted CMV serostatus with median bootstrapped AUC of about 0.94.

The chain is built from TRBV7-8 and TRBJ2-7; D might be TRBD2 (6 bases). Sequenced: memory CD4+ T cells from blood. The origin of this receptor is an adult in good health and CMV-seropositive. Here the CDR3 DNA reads TGTGCCAGCAGCCCCGGGGGTTTGTACGGGGAGCAGTACGTC. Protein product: CASSPGGLYGEQYV.